Listed here are 28 T cell receptor beta chains from one sample, sequenced in a study of CD8+ T cells in alopecia areata. Investigators isolated RNA and reverse transcribed it into cDNA to act as the sequencing template. The repertoire was sequenced with immunoSEQ multiplex PCR; TCRdb's copy has only in-frame clones and lacks some. The sample was found to contain approximately 110,000 clones, and every one recurs. Sequencing input: lesional skin. The receptors here all came from a C3H/HeJ mouse with alopecia areata. The mice in this strain carry MHC haplotype H2-k.

At least ten counts were recorded for this clone. Gene names follow the mouse nomenclature. The CDR3 end falls 4 residues outside the read, so it is completed with the germline J gene. This chain links TRBV13-3 with TRBJ2-1; 14 bases agree with TRBD2. The germline CDR1 and CDR2 sequences are NNHDY and SYVADS. V trimming: 0 bases; J trimming: 1 base; junction bases outside the gene matches: 3. This CDR3 is 18 amino acids long. The part of the CDR3 DNA that was read is TGTGCCAGCAGTGATGAGGGACTGGGGGGGCTCAACTATGCT. Its protein is CASSDEGLGGLNYA. The complete CDR3 protein is CASSDEGLGGLNYAEQFF.

This clone was seen a few times. Genes here carry mouse names. The read ends 4 residues before the CDR3 terminus; that terminus is restored from the germline J gene. The gene calls are TRBV1 and TRBJ2-5; tentative D call: TRBD1 (6 bases). The CDR3 runs 15 residues. V was pared by 0 bases and J by 3 bases, with 10 bases between. From germline, CDR1 is NSQYPW and CDR2 LRSPGD (reference sequence). This CDR3 reads CTCSADLRGQDTQYF. CDR3 DNA, as far as it was read: TGCACCTGCAGTGCAGATCTAAGGGGGCAAGAC.

As for this clone: Genes here carry mouse names. The CDR3 DNA, read in part, is TGCACCTGCAGTGCCCCTACAAATAACCAAGAC. This sequence encodes CTCSAPTNNQD. The entire CDR3 sequence reads CTCSAPTNNQDTQYF. This sequence joins TRBV1 and TRBJ2-5; no definite D call. The sequence runs out 4 residues before the end of the CDR3; the remainder is reconstructed from the germline J gene. Germline values: CDR1 NSQYPW, CDR2 LRSPGD (reference sequence). The CDR3 is made up of 15 amino acids. V lost 3 bases and J 0 bases, leaving 10 bases between the germline ends. Full variable domain (remainder filled in from reference TRBV1 and TRBJ2-5): VTLLEQNPRWRLVPRGQAVNLRCILKNSQYPWMSWYQQDLQKQLQWLFTLRSPGDKEVKSLPGADYLATRVTDTELRLQVANMSQGRTLYCTCSAPTNNQDTQYFGPGTRLLVL.

This clone has more than one count but fewer than ten. Germline and genes here are mouse. Read coverage stops 4 residues before the CDR3 terminus; the germline J gene supplies the remainder. This chain connects TRBV12-2 to TRBJ2-7; tentatively, D is TRBD1 (5 bases). Trimming took off 0 bases at V and 2 bases at J, with 10 bases between the two ends. Looked up from germline, CDR1 is SGHLS and CDR2 is HYDKME. CDR3 length: 14 residues. The CDR3 spells CASSLETVTYEQYF. The sequenced CDR3 bases are TGTGCCAGCTCTCTCGAGACAGTGACCTAT.

This clone was recorded a few times. Germline and genes here are mouse. The observed sequence ends 4 residues before the CDR3 terminus, with the missing tail filled in from the germline J gene. This rearrangement joins TRBV1 to TRBJ1-2; no definite D call. Per the germline V gene, CDR1 is NSQYPW and CDR2 is LRSPGD (reference sequence). The V end lost 0 bases, the J end lost 1 base, and 6 bases lay between the germline ends. This CDR3 is built from 14 residues. The CDR3 is CTCSADAVNSDYTF. The DNA read from the CDR3 is TGCACCTGCAGTGCAGATGCAGTAAACTCC.

A note on this clone: The listed genes are named as in mouse. The read stops 4 residues short of the end of the CDR3; the missing end is completed from the germline J gene. The V and J genes are TRBV1 and TRBJ2-5, with a weak D call TRBD1 (5 bases). Germline V gene lookup returns CDR1 NSQYPW and CDR2 LRSPGD (reference sequence). There are 16 residues in the CDR3. Trimming cost V 0 bases and J 0 bases, with 10 bases left between them. The part of the CDR3 DNA that was read is TGCACCTGCAGTGCAGATGAAGGGGTTAACCAAGAC. It yields the protein CTCSADEGVNQD. The full CDR3 is CTCSADEGVNQDTQYF.

Note on this clone: The listed TCRdb protein conflicts with the DNA translation at residue 13, and the protein shown is translated directly from the DNA. Mouse names are used for the genes. The read halts 3 residues ahead of the CDR3 end, with the missing end drawn from the germline J gene. The V and J genes are TRBV1 and TRBJ1-3; possible D gene TRBD1, 5 bases. The CDR3 totals 16 residues. V lost 0 bases, J lost 0 bases, and 9 bases lay in between. In germline, CDR1 is NSQYPW, CDR2 LRSPGD (reference sequence). Here the CDR3 reads CTCSADSQGSGNTLYF. CDR3 DNA (partial): TGCACCTGCAGTGCAGATAGCCAGGGTTCTGGAAATACG.

There are many counts of this clone. The germline and genes are mouse ones. CDR3 amino acids: CASSGTEKTNTEVFF. CDR3 DNA (partial): TGTGCCAGCAGTGGGACAGAAAAAACAAACACA. The gene calls are TRBV13-3 and TRBJ1-1, with a weak D call TRBD1 (6 bases). The read terminates 4 residues ahead of where the CDR3 ends, so the germline J gene completes it. CDR1 is NNHDY, CDR2 SYVADS, per germline. Trimming pared 3 bases from V and 0 bases from J, leaving 12 bases between. CDR3 length equals 15 residues.

Of note for this clone: Mouse gene names and germline throughout. The read ends 4 residues before the CDR3 terminus; that terminus is restored from the germline J gene. The rearrangement uses TRBV1 and TRBJ1-4; perhaps TRBD1 as D (6 bases). Germline V gene sequence: CDR1 NSQYPW, CDR2 LRSPGD (reference sequence). Trimming left V 4 bases short and J 0 bases short, with 12 bases between. The CDR3 is 16 residues long. The DNA read from the CDR3 is TGCACCTGCAGTGGGGGACAATTTTTTTCCAACGAA. Its translation: CTCSGGQFFSNE. The full-length CDR3 reads as CTCSGGQFFSNERLFF.

Details on this clone: TCRdb and the translated DNA give different amino acids at residue 12; the protein presented here is the one translated from the DNA. Genes here carry mouse names. The CDR3 end is not reached by the read, which stops 3 residues before it; the germline J gene fills it in. V usage is TRBV13-3 and J usage is TRBJ1-6; 8 positions match TRBD1. TRBJ1-6 is designated an ORF whose function remains uncertain. Trimming removed 1 base from V and 6 bases from J; junction bases left unmatched: 3. Germline CDR1 NNHDY, CDR2 SYVADS. The CDR3 covers 15 residues. The part of the CDR3 DNA that was read is TGTGCCAGCAGTGATCCGACAGGGGTTAATTCGCCC. It encodes CASSDPTGVNSP. The full CDR3 reads CASSDPTGVNSPLYF.

With regard to this clone: Gene and germline names: mouse. Partial CDR3 DNA: TGCACCTGCAGTGCAGATGAGGGGAGATATGCT. Its translation: CTCSADEGRYA. The CDR3 in its entirety is CTCSADEGRYAEQFF. The chain joins TRBV1 to TRBJ2-1; D perhaps matches TRBD1 (5 bases). The read is 4 residues too short to cover the CDR3 end, so that end is filled in from the germline J gene. CDR1 and CDR2 (germline): NSQYPW, LRSPGD (reference sequence). The CDR3 contains 15 residues. Trimming removed 0 bases from V and 4 bases from J, with 10 bases in between. The full variable domain, with the rest looked up from reference TRBV1 and TRBJ2-1, is VTLLEQNPRWRLVPRGQAVNLRCILKNSQYPWMSWYQQDLQKQLQWLFTLRSPGDKEVKSLPGADYLATRVTDTELRLQVANMSQGRTLYCTCSADEGRYAEQFFGPGTRLTVL.

This clone was recorded many times. Mouse gene names apply. CDR3 bases read: TGTGCCAGCAGTGGTCGCACAGGGGAT. Translating it yields CASSGRTGD. The whole CDR3 sequence reads CASSGRTGDEQYF. The chain carries TRBV13-3 and TRBJ2-7, with 7 bases identical to TRBD1. The read ends 4 residues early relative to the CDR3; the germline J gene fills the gap. Germline CDR1 is NNHDY and CDR2 is SYVADS. This CDR3 is 13 amino acids long.

About this clone: Each gene name is a mouse one. The CDR3 goes on 4 residues after the read ends, and that part is filled in from the germline J gene. This chain uses TRBV13-3 with TRBJ1-1; maybe TRBD1 (5 bases). V lost 6 bases and J lost 3, with 9 bases in between. This CDR3 contains 12 residues. Germline V CDR1 and CDR2: NNHDY, SYVADS. This chain's CDR3 is CASNQGDTEVFF. The CDR3 bases that were read are TGTGCCAGCAACCAGGGTGACACA.

This clone occurred a few times. Germline and genes here are mouse. CDR3 DNA, as far as it was read: TGTGCCAGCGGGGACAGGGGGAGGATCAACACA. Encoded protein: CASGDRGRINT. The entire CDR3 sequence reads CASGDRGRINTEVFF. The V call is TRBV13-2, the J call TRBJ1-1; 10 positions agree with TRBD1. The read finishes 4 residues shy of the CDR3 end, and the germline J gene is used to complete it. Germline CDR1 and CDR2: NNHNN and SYGAGS (reference sequence). V lost 5 bases to trimming and J lost 2 bases; unmatched junction nucleotides: 6. This CDR3 has 15 amino acids.

This clone was observed at least ten times. Gene names are mouse gene names. The chain's CDR3 is CASSDAGDWGGYAEQFF. The sequenced part of the CDR3 DNA is TGTGCCAGCAGTGATGCAGGGGACTGGGGGGGGTATGCT. The rearrangement joins TRBV13-3 to TRBJ2-1; 13 nucleotides align to TRBD2. The read gets to within 4 residues of the CDR3 end, and the germline J gene fills in the rest. This CDR3 contains 17 residues. V dropped 0 bases and J dropped 4; count of bases not matched to a gene: 4. Looked up from germline, CDR1 is NNHDY and CDR2 is SYVADS.

This clone has at least ten counts. Mouse gene names apply. The CDR3 is cut off 4 residues early in the read; its end comes from the germline J gene. The V call is TRBV13-3, the J call TRBJ2-1; a weak D match, TRBD2 (6 bases). Germline CDR1 NNHDY, CDR2 SYVADS. The CDR3 loop spans 13 amino acids. Incomplete CDR3 DNA: TGTGCCAGCAGTGAGACCCTGGGGTCT. Translating gives CASSETLGS. The CDR3, in full, reads CASSETLGSEQFF.

Remarks on this clone: Here the gene names and germline are mouse. The part of the CDR3 DNA that was read is TGTGCCATCTCGACAGGGGGGTATAGTGCAGAA. Translation gives CAISTGGYSAE. In full, the CDR3 is CAISTGGYSAETLYF. The J gene is TRBJ2-3, the V gene TRBV13-3; 9 nucleotides line up with TRBD1. Read sequence stops 4 residues before the CDR3 end, and the germline J gene provides the missing end. The CDR3 contains 15 residues. V trimming: 9 bases; J trimming: 0 bases; junction bases outside the gene matches: 8. Germline V gene data show CDR1 as NNHDY and CDR2 as SYVADS.

Worth noting for this clone: Gene names are the mouse ones. The read is 4 residues too short to cover the CDR3 end, so that end is filled in from the germline J gene. The rearrangement uses TRBV13-3 and TRBJ2-2, with TRBD1 matching over 8 bases. The CDR3 covers 15 residues. In germline, CDR1 is NNHDY, CDR2 SYVADS. Unmatched junction bases numbered 4, after V lost 3 bases and J lost 3 bases. CDR3 amino acids: CASSARGRDTGQLYF. The sequenced part of the CDR3 DNA is TGTGCCAGCAGTGCCAGGGGGCGCGACACCGGG.

This clone was counted between two and nine times. Gene names and germline refer to mouse. The read stops 4 residues short of the end of the CDR3; the missing end is completed from the germline J gene. The V and J genes are TRBV13-3 and TRBJ2-5, with a weak D call TRBD2 (6 bases). This CDR3 has 14 residues. The V gene's germline CDR1 is NNHDY and CDR2 SYVADS. CDR3 sequence reads: CASSASVGEDTQYF. The CDR3 DNA, read in part, is TGTGCCAGCAGCGCCTCTGTGGGGGAAGAC.

In regard to this clone: The gene symbols are mouse symbols. With the read ending 4 residues before the CDR3 end, the germline J gene is used to fill in that end. The rearrangement uses TRBV1 and TRBJ2-7; maybe TRBD2 (6 bases). CDR3 size: 16 residues. Germline V CDR1 and CDR2: NSQYPW, LRSPGD (reference sequence). Partial CDR3 DNA: TGCACCTGCAGTGCAGGAACAGCATGGGGGAAGTAT. Its translation is CTCSAGTAWGKY. In full, the CDR3 reads CTCSAGTAWGKYEQYF.

This clone was detected a few times. At residue 12, the TCRdb amino acid sequence and the translated nucleotide sequence differ, so the protein here is the DNA translation. Each gene name is a mouse one. The read is 3 residues too short to cover the CDR3 end, so that end is filled in from the germline J gene. V is TRBV19 and J is TRBJ1-6; D is unresolved. TRBJ1-6 counts as an open reading frame of uncertain function. The CDR3 runs to 15 residues. Trimming shortened V by 1 base and J by 0 bases, and 5 bases separated the two germline ends. Germline CDR1 is FNHDT and CDR2 is SITEND (reference sequence). CDR3 DNA, as far as it was read: TGTGCCAGCAGTATAACATCTTCCTATAATTCGCCC. It specifies CASSITSSYNSP. The full CDR3 reads CASSITSSYNSPLYF.

Comment on this clone: The gene symbols are mouse symbols. The read is 4 residues too short to cover the CDR3 end, so that end is filled in from the germline J gene. This chain connects TRBV1 to TRBJ1-1; 7 nucleotides align to TRBD1. The CDR3 is made up of 14 amino acids. The germline CDR1 and CDR2 sequences are NSQYPW and LRSPGD (reference sequence). Trimming removed 3 bases from V and 4 bases from J; junction bases left unmatched: 5. The CDR3 protein is CTCSAGQGVTEVFF. Incomplete CDR3 DNA: TGCACCTGCAGTGCCGGGCAGGGGGTCACA.

Only a few counts were recorded for this clone. The TCRdb protein and the DNA translation do not line up at residue 13; the protein shown here was made by translating the DNA. Genes here carry mouse names. The missing CDR3 end, 3 residues past where the read stops, is filled in from the germline J gene. The gene calls are TRBV13-3 and TRBJ1-3, with 10 positions matching TRBD1. CDR1 is NNHDY and CDR2 is SYVADS in the germline V gene. Losses at the gene ends were 1 base for V and 4 bases for J; bases not matched to a gene: 5. The CDR3 is 16 amino acids. CDR3 DNA, as far as it was read: TGTGCCAGCAGTGATCCCGGGACAGGGGAGGGAAATACG. Translating it yields CASSDPGTGEGNT. Given in full, the CDR3 is CASSDPGTGEGNTLYF.

Concerning this clone itself: The genes are named according to mouse. The read ends 4 residues before the CDR3 terminus; that terminus is restored from the germline J gene. The J gene is TRBJ1-2, the V gene TRBV13-3; 11 nucleotides match TRBD1. From germline, CDR1 is NNHDY and CDR2 SYVADS. The CDR3 totals 15 residues. Trimming at V came to 3 bases and at J to 3 bases, leaving 4 bases not matched to a gene. The CDR3 DNA, read in part, is TGTGCCAGCAGTGGGACAGGGGGCTGGGACTCC. Its translation is CASSGTGGWDS. The entire CDR3 reads CASSGTGGWDSDYTF.

This clone has at least ten counts. Gene names are the mouse ones. The CDR3 extends 4 residues past the end of the read, so its final part is completed from the germline J gene. V usage is TRBV13-3 and J usage is TRBJ1-2; tentatively, D is TRBD1 (6 bases). The CDR3 covers 15 residues. The germline V and J ends were trimmed by 1 base and 3 bases, with 13 bases remaining between them. From germline, CDR1 is NNHDY and CDR2 SYVADS. CDR3 loop: CASSDRGAGDSDYTF. Partial CDR3 DNA: TGTGCCAGCAGTGATCGGGGGGCCGGGGACTCC.

This clone occurred a few times. Mouse germline and gene names are used. From the germline J gene comes the end of the CDR3, since the read stops 4 residues before it. The chain uses TRBV13-1 and TRBJ2-1; 12 bases agree with TRBD1. Germline loops: CDR1 NSHNY, CDR2 SYGAGN. J was trimmed by 3 bases and V by 4 bases; bases with no gene match: 5. This CDR3 has 16 residues. The part of the CDR3 DNA that was read is TGTGCCAGCAGTTCTCCGGGACAGGGGGCCTATGCT. Encoded protein: CASSSPGQGAYA. The CDR3 as a whole reads CASSSPGQGAYAEQFF.

This clone was found a few times. Genes and germline are mouse. The CDR3 extends 4 residues past the end of the read, so its final part is completed from the germline J gene. The chain has TRBV13-2 and TRBJ1-4, with a tentative D call TRBD1 (6 bases). Germline V gene lookup returns CDR1 NNHNN and CDR2 SYGAGS (reference sequence). CDR3 length equals 15 residues. The V end lost 0 bases, the J end lost 3 bases, and 9 bases lay between the germline ends. The CDR3 spells CASGDEGGPNERLFF. Incomplete CDR3 DNA: TGTGCCAGCGGTGATGAGGGGGGGCCCAACGAA.

This clone showed up just a few times. Here the gene names and germline are mouse. The read is 4 residues too short to cover the CDR3 end, so that end is filled in from the germline J gene. This chain joins TRBV13-1 and TRBJ2-7, with 9 bases aligning to TRBD1. Looked up from germline, CDR1 is NSHNY and CDR2 is SYGAGN. V was pared by 3 bases and J by 2 bases, with 0 bases of the junction left unmatched. The CDR3 runs to 13 residues. The CDR3 sequence: CASSGDRAYEQYF. The CDR3 DNA, read in part, is TGTGCCAGCAGTGGGGACAGGGCCTAT.